This T cell receptor beta chain was identified in a study of cytomegalovirus exposure and HLA in healthy donors. Measured with immunoSEQ multiplex PCR; TCRdb has only the in-frame clones, and not every one. The table includes hundreds of thousands of clones, more than 75% detected once. The germline V and J ends were trimmed by 0 bases and 0 bases, with 15 bases remaining between them. CDR1 is SGHRS and CDR2 is YFSETQ in the germline V gene. The CDR3 runs to 17 residues. The gene calls are TRBV5-1 and TRBJ1-2, with D tentatively TRBD1 (5 bases). The sample was PBMCs. The clonotype was recovered from a young woman in good health and CMV-seropositive. The CDR3 coding sequence is TGCGCCAGCAGCTTGGGAAGGGGTGCAACAGCTAACTATGGCTACACCTTC. It is translated as CASSLGRGATANYGYTF.